In this sample, the clone carrying this T cell receptor beta chain turned up once. The sample is drawn from a study of CD8 T cells in Susac syndrome. Germline loops: CDR1 SGHRS, CDR2 YFSETQ. The ends were cut back, 0 bases at V and 1 base at J, with 11 bases in the middle. The CDR3 has 16 amino acids. Random hexamers primed reverse transcription of about 0.5 to 1 ug RNA. immunoSEQ multiplex PCR amplified TCR beta CDR3 across 54 Vbeta, 13 Jbeta. TCRdb passed the immunoSEQ multiplex PCR reads through MiXCR, listing each CDR3 protein once. Of 160,000 or so distinct CDR3 sequences detected, approximately 94% appear once; the ten largest clones hold 0.2% to 0.25%.

The V and J genes are TRBV5-1 and TRBJ1-5; D gene unclear. The clonotype originates from a human donor with multiple sclerosis. Sequenced sample: CD8+ T cells from PBMCs. CDR3: CASSLAGGPSNQPQHF. CDR3 nucleotide sequence: TGCGCCAGCAGCTTGGCCGGCGGGCCCAGCAATCAGCCCCAGCATTTT.